These T cell receptor beta chains were read from a single sample in a study of T cells in localized non-small cell lung cancer. Profiling relied on immunoSEQ multiplex PCR, and the TCRdb table lists in-frame clones only, not all of them. The data show about 18,000 clones, 75% to 90% seen once. The specimen was peripheral blood, collected before any cancer treatment. The receptors originated from a male donor older than 55 with stage II squamous cell lung carcinoma. Each CDR3 is given with its conserved first and last residue. A D gene is named only where the DNA matches it firmly. The listing skips clone size in some rows; elsewhere it reads once, few, many or a size class.

TRBD2,NA,TRBJ2-1,TRBV4-2,CASSQDVISTSGRAQFF,TGTGCCAGCAGCCAAGACGTGATATCGACTAGCGGGAGGGCGCAGTTCTTC
NA,NA,TRBJ2-3,TRBV7-3,CASSLLPQLARTDTQYF,TGTGCCAGCAGCTTACTGCCGCAGCTAGCTCGAACAGATACGCAGTATTTT
TRBD1,once,TRBJ1-5,TRBV18,CASSPGQAGNQPQHF,TGTGCCAGCTCGCCGGGACAGGCCGGCAATCAGCCCCAGCATTTT
NA,NA,TRBJ2-1,TRBV18,CASSPPGRNEQFF,TGTGCCAGCTCACCTCCGGGGAGAAATGAGCAGTTCTTC
NA,NA,TRBJ2-3,TRBV7-9,CAIDSGRTDTQYF,TGTGCCATCGATAGCGGCCGCACAGATACGCAGTATTTT
TRBD1,few,TRBJ1-2,TRBV7-6,CASEPSGGRNYGYTF,TGTGCCAGCGAACCATCAGGGGGCCGAAACTATGGCTACACCTTC
NA,NA,TRBJ1-4,TRBV28,CATKSQQTGTEKLFF,TGTGCCACCAAGAGTCAACAGACTGGGACCGAAAAACTGTTTTTT
NA,NA,TRBJ2-7,TRBV7-2,CASSAQGPGGIPLQYF,TGTGCCAGCAGCGCGCAGGGGCCTGGGGGAATCCCACTTCAGTACTTC
TRBD1,NA,TRBJ2-7,TRBV7-2,CASSFDRGRENEQYF,TGTGCCAGCAGCTTCGACAGGGGGCGCGAAAACGAGCAGTACTTC
NA,NA,TRBJ2-5,TRBV4-1,CASSQEGGKTQETQYF,TGCGCCAGCAGCCAAGAAGGTGGAAAGACCCAAGAGACCCAGTACTTC
NA,NA,TRBJ2-2,TRBV28,CASSQGRGGPEELFF,TGTGCCAGCAGTCAGGGCAGGGGTGGACCCGAGGAGCTGTTTTTT
NA,once,TRBJ1-1,TRBV7-9,CASSLVRGYTEAFF,TGTGCCAGCAGCTTAGTACGGGGATACACTGAAGCTTTCTTT
NA,few,TRBJ1-4,TRBV28,CAIRGAPGNEKLFF,TGTGCCATTAGAGGGGCCCCGGGGAATGAAAAACTGTTTTTT
TRBD2,NA,TRBJ2-7,TRBV7-8,CASSSPTSGGSYEQYF,TGTGCCAGCAGCTCACCGACTAGCGGGGGCTCCTACGAGCAGTACTTC
NA,once,TRBJ1-5,TRBV4-2,CASSQDLEHSNQPQHF,TGTGCCAGCAGCCAAGATTTAGAGCACAGCAATCAGCCCCAGCATTTT